Following are 3 T cell receptor beta chains from one sample sequenced in a study of blood T cell repertoires in COVID-19. TCRdb's copy holds only in-frame clones and misses some; the assay was immunoSEQ multiplex PCR. The sample lists some 110,000 clones; more than 75% were seen once. Sequenced input: peripheral blood. The receptors were gathered from a human donor in a cohort sampled during active COVID-19.

This chain joins TRBV10-3 and TRBJ2-1; D perhaps matches TRBD2 (6 bases). The germline gives CDR1 ENHRY, CDR2 SYGVKD. The CDR3 length is 14 residues. V lost 5 bases and J 8 bases, leaving 16 bases between the germline ends. CDR3 protein: CAISLGGGSDEQFF. For the CDR3, the DNA is TGTGCCATCAGTCTAGGTGGGGGGTCCGATGAGCAGTTCTTC.

This chain connects TRBV9 to TRBJ2-5; possibly TRBD2 for D (6 bases). V gave up 4 bases and J gave up 3 bases, with 16 bases separating them. Germline V lookup: CDR1 SGDLS, CDR2 YYNGEE. This CDR3 region has 15 residues. CDR3 DNA: TGTGCCAGCAGCCCCCGGAGCGGAGGGGAAGAGACCCAGTACTTC. Its protein product is CASSPRSGGEETQYF.

V and J are TRBV18 and TRBJ2-3; no reliable D call. In germline, CDR1 is KGHSH, CDR2 LQKENI. This CDR3 is built from 14 residues. Between the trimmed V and J ends, which lost 0 bases and 1 base, there was a span of 5 bases. The CDR3 nucleotides read TGTGCCAGCTCACCACCTCTCCGCACAGATACGCAGTATTTT. Translated: CASSPPLRTDTQYF. The full variable domain, completed using reference TRBV18 and TRBJ2-3, is NAGVMQNPRHLVRRRGQEARLRCSPMKGHSHVYWYRQLPEEGLKFMVYLQKENIIDESGMPKERFSAEFPKEGPSILRIQQVVRGDSAAYFCASSPPLRTDTQYFGPGTRLTVL.